This T cell receptor (beta chain) was documented in a study of patients and donors after allogeneic stem cell transplantation. The CDR3 is made up of 14 amino acids. Between the trimmed V and J ends, which lost 5 bases and 7 bases, there was a span of 18 bases. Germline V gene sequence: CDR1 MNHNY, CDR2 SVGAGI (reference sequence). MiXCR was run by TCRdb on the RT-PCR reads, yielding one entry per CDR3 protein. This sample has around 150,000 distinct CDR3 sequences; approximately 37% occur once, and the top ten carry 50%. The V call is TRBV6-6, the J call TRBJ2-7; tentatively, D is TRBD1 (7 bases). Sequencing was performed on blood, either unsorted or a sorted T cell fraction (not recorded which). The TCR was taken from a human donor who was either an allogeneic HSCT recipient or a stem cell or donor lymphocyte infusion donor (not recorded which). It is not recorded whose cells these are; they may come from a transplant donor. The CDR3, as DNA: TGTGCCAGCAGTAACCGGGACAGCGGGTGGGAGCAGTACGTC. Its protein is CASSNRDSGWEQYV.